The 25 T cell receptor beta chains below come from one sample, sequenced in a study of blood T cells in healthy people across ages. Alongside a J-beta primer mix, a sample-barcoded 5' primer served in a second PCR lasting about 7 to 12 cycles. MiXCR was run by TCRdb on the 5' RACE reads, yielding one entry per CDR3 protein. The table lists hundreds of thousands of distinct CDR3 sequences, 35% to 40% of them singletons. Sequenced input: blood. These receptors were collected from a young man in good health.

This chain connects TRBV13 to TRBJ2-5; no definite D call. The end of the DNA is better explained by TRBJ2-7, so the J call may be wrong. CDR1 PRHDT and CDR2 FYEKMQ come from the germline V gene (reference sequence). The CDR3 extends over 13 amino acids. CDR3 amino acids: CASSLGVVYEQYF. CDR3 bases: TGTGCCAGCAGCTTAGGGGTTGTCTACGAGCAGTACTTC.

In DNA form, the CDR3 reads TGTGCCAGCAGCTTCACCAGGGCCTCCGAGCAGTACTTC. It encodes CASSFTRASEQYF. The chain carries TRBV7-9 and TRBJ2-7; maybe TRBD1 (5 bases). The CDR3 has 13 residues. V was trimmed by 3 bases and J by 6 bases, leaving 12 bases between them. From germline, CDR1 is SEHNR and CDR2 FQNEAQ (reference sequence).

For this clonotype: Sequence at one end of the junction differs from germline and may be a read error. The rearrangement joins TRBV7-9 to TRBJ2-5; no definite D call. The CDR3 has 12 residues. CDR1 SEHNR and CDR2 FQNEAQ come from the germline V gene (reference sequence). This CDR3 is CAGSFPHSLKYF. The DNA of the CDR3 is TGTGCCGGCAGCTTCCCTCATAGTCTTAAGTACTTC.

This clonotype was detected ten times or more. The chain combines TRBV12-3 or TRBV12-4 with TRBJ1-2, with D maybe TRBD1 (5 bases). V lost 3 bases and J 4 bases, leaving 12 bases between the germline ends. The CDR3 has 14 residues. This CDR3 reads CASSLSAGSYGYTF. In DNA form, the CDR3 reads TGTGCCAGCAGTTTGTCAGCAGGGAGCTATGGCTACACCTTC.

The chain employs TRBV12-5 and TRBJ1-5, with 7 bases matching TRBD1. Germline CDR1 is LGHNT and CDR2 is FRNRAP. The V gene end was trimmed by 6 bases and the J gene end by 0 bases; junction bases not matched to a gene: 5. This CDR3 has 15 amino acids. CDR3: CASGRGQYSNQPQHF. In DNA, the CDR3 is TGTGCTAGTGGACGGGGACAGTATAGCAATCAGCCCCAGCATTTT. The full variable domain, rest sourced from reference TRBV12-5 and TRBJ1-5, is DARVTQTPRHKVTEMGQEVTMRCQPILGHNTVFWYRQTMMQGLELLAYFRNRAPLDDSGMPKDRFSAEMPDATLATLKIQPSEPRDSAVYFCASGRGQYSNQPQHFGDGTRLSIL.

The chain is built from TRBV29-1 and TRBJ2-1, with D perhaps TRBD1 or TRBD2 (5 bases each). The V and J ends lost 5 bases and 5 bases respectively, with 13 bases between them. Germline V gives CDR1 SQVTM, CDR2 ANQGSEA. The CDR3 totals 13 residues. CDR3 nucleotides: TGCAGCGTTCCGAGGGGCGGAAACAATGAGCAGTTCTTC. Translating gives CSVPRGGNNEQFF.

There are many counts of this clonotype. The chain is built from TRBV10-3 and TRBJ2-7; D may match TRBD1 or TRBD2 (5 bases each). Per germline, CDR1 ENHRY and CDR2 SYGVKD. The V end lost 0 bases, the J end lost 3 bases, and 9 bases lay between the germline ends. The CDR3 extends over 14 amino acids. The CDR3 loop is CAISESRGSYEQYF. The DNA of the CDR3 is TGTGCCATCAGTGAGTCGAGGGGCAGCTACGAGCAGTACTTC.

The chain employs TRBV13 and TRBJ1-6; D is undetermined. V was pared by 5 bases and J by 7 bases, with 18 bases between. CDR1 is PRHDT, CDR2 FYEKMQ, per germline (reference sequence). The length of the CDR3 is 16 residues. CDR3 in amino acids: CASSRGRRTPNSPLHF. As DNA, the CDR3 is TGTGCCAGCAGCCGAGGACGGCGAACACCGAATTCACCCCTCCACTTT.

This clonotype was observed a single time. A single base separates this from a much larger clone, so it may be a read error. The chain joins TRBV12-3 or TRBV12-4 to TRBJ2-3; the D call may be TRBD1 or TRBD2 (5 bases each). The CDR3 covers 16 residues. CDR3 DNA: TGTGCCTGCAGTTTAGCGCTGACAGCTTTCACAGATACGCAGTATTTT. As protein: CACSLALTAFTDTQYF.

The V and J genes are TRBV9 and TRBJ2-4; D assignment may be TRBD1 or TRBD2 (6 bases each). V was trimmed by 1 base and J by 13 bases, leaving 18 bases between them. This CDR3 is 14 amino acids long. Per the germline V gene, CDR1 is SGDLS and CDR2 is YYNGEE. The DNA of the CDR3 is TGTGCCAGCAGCGTATCAGGGGCCCCTCGGGAGCAGTACTTC. Translated, it gives CASSVSGAPREQYF.

This clonotype was picked up a small number of times. This chain uses TRBV5-1 with TRBJ2-5; the match to TRBD1 covers 7 bases. The tail of the sequence fits TRBJ2-7 better, so the J call may be wrong. The CDR3 runs 12 residues. CDR1 is SGHRS and CDR2 is YFSETQ in the germline V gene. As DNA, the CDR3 is TGCGCCAGCGGAAACAGGGGATCCGAGCAGTACTTC. It codes for CASGNRGSEQYF.

The V and J genes are TRBV2 and TRBJ2-5; D is undetermined. The germline V gene has CDR1 SNHLY and CDR2 FYNNEI. The CDR3 length is 16 residues. Between the trimmed V and J ends, which lost 2 bases and 1 base, there was a span of 14 bases. As DNA, the CDR3 is TGTGCCAGCAGTGAATCCAACCCCTTTTTCCAAGAGACCCAGTACTTC. Residues: CASSESNPFFQETQYF.

The chain links TRBV2 to TRBJ1-2; 7 nucleotides line up with TRBD1. Germline V CDR1 and CDR2: SNHLY, FYNNEI. This CDR3 has 15 amino acids. V gave up 8 bases and J gave up 4 bases; unmatched junction bases: 13. The DNA of the CDR3 is TGTGCCAGCCACCTGGAGAGGGGGCTTAGCTATGGCTACACCTTC. Protein sequence: CASHLERGLSYGYTF.

This clonotype was found a few times. V gene TRBV12-3 or TRBV12-4 combines with J gene TRBJ1-3; D might be TRBD1 (5 bases). This CDR3 contains 16 residues. V was shortened by 5 bases and J by 0 bases, with 14 bases between the two germline ends. CDR3 region: CASSLTGALSGNTIYF. The CDR3 DNA reads as TGTGCCAGCAGTCTCACCGGGGCTCTCTCTGGAAACACCATATATTTT.

The rearrangement links TRBV7-9 to TRBJ2-1; D ambiguous. CDR1 is SEHNR, CDR2 FQNEAQ, per germline (reference sequence). The CDR3 is made up of 10 amino acids. Between the trimmed V and J ends, which lost 5 bases and 9 bases, there was a span of 5 bases. CDR3 coding DNA: TGTGCCAGCAGCCCGGTTGAGCAGTTCTTC. Its translation is CASSPVEQFF.

This chain uses TRBV7-2 with TRBJ1-6; perhaps TRBD1 as D (6 bases). Trimming left V 4 bases short and J 7 bases short, with 14 bases between. Per germline, CDR1 SGHTA and CDR2 FQGNSA. The CDR3 runs 15 residues. The CDR3 nucleotides read TGTGCCAGCAGCTCTCGACAGGAGACAAATTCACCCCTCCACTTT. Protein product: CASSSRQETNSPLHF. The whole variable domain, filled in from reference TRBV7-2 and TRBJ1-6, reads GAGVSQSPSNKVTEKGKDVELRCDPISGHTALYWYRQSLGQGLEFLIYFQGNSAPDKSGLPSDRFSAERTGGSVSTLTIQRTQQEDSAVYLCASSSRQETNSPLHFGNGTRLTVT.

In its sample, this clonotype was seen a few times. The chain couples TRBV7-2 to TRBJ2-1; TRBD1 or TRBD2 may be the D gene (5 bases each). The DNA end is a closer match to TRBJ2-7, so the J assignment may be wrong. The CDR3 loop spans 13 amino acids. From germline, CDR1 is SGHTA and CDR2 FQGNSA. Written as DNA, the CDR3 is TGTGCCAGCAGCCGGGACGTCGTCAATGAGCAGTACTTC. Amino acids: CASSRDVVNEQYF.

The V gene is TRBV12-3 or TRBV12-4, the J gene TRBJ2-7; 14 bases map to TRBD2. This CDR3 region has 16 residues. Trimming removed 4 bases from V and 9 bases from J; junction bases left unmatched: 11. CDR3 loop: CASSSRTSGGHDGQYF. The CDR3 DNA sequence: TGTGCCAGCAGTTCCCGGACTAGCGGGGGGCACGACGGGCAGTACTTC.

As regards this clonotype: It may be a read error: a sequence one base away is much more abundant. V usage is TRBV12-3 or TRBV12-4 and J usage is TRBJ2-6; no clear D. The CDR3 runs to 14 residues. CDR3: CASSYGSRANVLTF. CDR3 nucleotides: TGTGCCAGCAGTTATGGCTCTAGGGCCAACGTCCTGACTTTC.

The chain carries TRBV5-6 and TRBJ1-1, with D tentatively TRBD1 (5 bases). Trimming stripped 3 bases from V and 1 base from J, with 13 bases between. Germline V gives CDR1 SGHDT, CDR2 YYEEEE. There are 15 residues in the CDR3. The CDR3 here is CASSYPQVRNTEAFF. The CDR3 DNA is TGTGCCAGCAGCTACCCACAGGTTAGGAACACTGAAGCTTTCTTT.

The chain links TRBV3-1 to TRBJ1-2, with 8 bases fitting TRBD1. Germline-derived CDR1 and CDR2 are LGHDT and YNNKEL (reference sequence). This CDR3 is 15 amino acids long. V shed 0 bases and J 8 bases; nucleotides not matched to a gene: 8. As DNA, the CDR3 is TGTGCCAGCAGCCAAGACCCGCAGGGGGCGCGGGGCTACACCTTC. This sequence encodes CASSQDPQGARGYTF.

V gene TRBV12-3 or TRBV12-4 combines with J gene TRBJ1-2; 7 bases map to TRBD1. Trimming took 5 bases from V and 5 from J; bases not matched to a gene: 5. CDR3 length equals 13 residues. The CDR3 DNA is TGTGCCAGCAGTCGTTCGGGACAGTATGGCTACACCTTC. Amino acids: CASSRSGQYGYTF.

The chain joins TRBV18 to TRBJ1-2; 10 bases line up with TRBD1. Germline lookup yields CDR1 KGHSH and CDR2 LQKENI. Trimming took 6 bases from V and 8 from J; bases not matched to a gene: 9. The CDR3 contains 14 residues. The CDR3 spells CASSSGQGEYGYTF. Here the CDR3 DNA reads TGTGCCAGCTCCAGTGGACAGGGGGAGTACGGCTACACCTTC.

This clonotype came up a few times. This rearrangement joins TRBV20-1 to TRBJ2-7, with 8 bases matching TRBD2. Germline V gene lookup returns CDR1 DFQATT and CDR2 SNEGSKA (reference sequence). CDR3 length: 15 amino acids. J lost 2 bases, V lost 6 bases, and 12 bases had no gene match. The CDR3 protein is CSAGGGGRSTYEQYF. The DNA for the CDR3 is TGCAGTGCGGGTGGCGGGGGGCGATCTACCTACGAGCAGTACTTC.

The CDR3 loop reads CASSKSANTGELFF. The CDR3 DNA follows: TGTGCCAGCAGCAAAAGCGCGAACACCGGGGAGCTGTTTTTT. V is TRBV14 and J is TRBJ2-2, with D hard to call. The CDR3 loop spans 14 amino acids. Trimming cost V 5 bases and J 0 bases, with 7 bases left between them. Germline V lookup: CDR1 SGHDN, CDR2 FVKESK.